This TCR beta chain was retrieved from a study of beta chain features in type 1 diabetes (dated by TCRdb to the late 2010s). With regard to the full study: Mean age, gender distribution, total cell number and subset yield were not different between patients and healthy donors. A total of about 99,000,000 sorted cells were examined across all samples, and RNA yield correlated strongly with the number of cells per subset. In the study, TCRB repertoires of sorted circulating CD4+ T cell subsets from recently diagnosed type 1 diabetes patients were compared with those of matched healthy donors. Regulatory and stem cell-like memory subsets were obtained from only 8 patients and about eight healthy donors, while naive and central memory subsets were obtained from all 30 or so donors.

Points the paper makes about the study in general: Because the HLA sub-analyses included only small numbers of individuals, any influence of HLA type on TCRB rearrangement was left unresolved. Because cDNA was sequenced instead of genomic DNA, highly expressing activated cells could be over-represented, though the groups showed no difference in activation or CD3 levels. At VDJ recombination sites, patients with type 1 diabetes made fewer insertions and deleted more nucleotides, a pattern implying thymic rearrangement abnormalities. PCR might favor shorter templates, but patient and control samples were amplified and corrected together, so any skew would affect both groups equally. Naive, central memory and regulatory TCRB repertoires appeared more similar among patients than among healthy donors. Type 1 diabetes patients showed a moderate but significant shortening of TCRB CDR3 length in all four CD4+ subsets.

Concerning this clone: There is no known antigen for this receptor. It has no much larger one-base neighbor in the sample; base qualities were not kept.

The High Capacity cDNA Reverse Transcription Kit was used to reverse transcribe all of the isolated RNA, meaning that expressed TCRB transcripts were what got sequenced. Deep immunoSEQ sequencing was performed on naive, central memory and regulatory T cell samples, with an average of around 3.5 million total reads per sample. After sorted cells were lysed in RLT buffer, RNA was extracted with DNase-treated RNeasy Micro or Mini kits, with the choice depending on cell number. To prevent cross-contamination, every cell subset was processed on its own, while patient and healthy donor samples were processed together. The immunoSEQ multiplex PCR was used to amplify TCRB sequences from cDNA, generating 87-bp fragments that spanned the CDR3 region. The amplicons were sequenced using the Illumina HiSeq platform. Under the source paper's analysis protocol: Synthetic template baselines were used to correct PCR bias computationally, reads within Hamming distance 2 were collapsed together, and singletons that could not be merged were discarded. Reads were aligned to IMGT to assign V, D and J genes, CDR3 length, and insertions or deletions at six rearrangement sites. Within each subset, clonotype counts were normalized to sorted cell number, and only after that were true diversity and Gini coefficients computed with the tcR R package. The overlap coefficient, calculated on TCRB nucleotide sequences, was used to quantify repertoire sharing. TCRdb re-hosts the immuneACCESS table, in-frame sequences only. Its copies lack some clones; in the studies checked, an unresolved V gene accounts for under half of them, and the cause for the rest is not known. The V and J calls and clone size come from that table; D and trimming were worked out from the DNA. This sample lists some 25,000 clones; over 60% were detected once. The leading ten clones occupy 2% to 2.5% of the sample.

From the germline V gene, CDR1 is SGHRS and CDR2 is YFSETQ. The CDR3 sequence holds 15 residues, the cysteine and phenylalanine included. The sequence is cut down to CDR3 DNA, 45 bases in frame from base 1. The V end gives up 1 base and the J end 5 bases, leaving 8 bases in the junction not matched to a gene. Each donor gave one peripheral blood draw, approximately 110 mL on average, collected into heparinised tubes. A BD FACSAria II and a panel including CD45RO, CCR7, CD25, CD127, CD95 and CD27 were used to sort naive, central memory, regulatory and stem cell-like memory CD4+ T cells. All sorted populations exceeded 98% purity. PBMCs were isolated immediately by Lymphoprep density gradient centrifugation and stained directly without culture. To minimize batch effects, samples were stained and sorted in pairs, one healthy donor with one patient per experiment.

Sample: Tregs from blood. This specimen's cell subset or site label, interpreted: regulatory CD4+ T cells. This receptor was obtained from a woman in her thirties or forties in good health. In this chain, TRBV5-1 is recombined with TRBJ2-7, with 8 bases aligning to TRBD1. In nucleotides, the sequence is TGCGCCAGCAGCTTGACGGCAGGGGGCTCTAACGAGCAGTACTTC. This is translated as CASSLTAGGSNEQYF.